This TCR beta chain originates from a study of blood T cell repertoires in COVID-19. Study information: The origin of the acute and convalescent COVID-19 samples was the United States, Italy and Spain. T cells, B-cell-depleted T cells, or PBMCs supplied cDNA or gDNA.

Per germline, CDR1 MNHNS and CDR2 SASEGT. The CDR3 sequence is 17 residues long. Trimming cost V 4 bases and J 1 base; bases outside gene matches: 6. Authors' data handling: Amplification from reference gene primers served as the basis for estimated nucleated cell counts. The repertoire was sequenced with immunoSEQ multiplex PCR; TCRdb's copy has only in-frame clones and lacks some. For V, J and clone size, that table is used; D and trimming come from the DNA. The profile covers approximately 120,000 clones, with around four fifths appearing a single time and 12% taken by the ten largest. Sample: peripheral blood. This rearrangement joins TRBV6-1 to TRBJ2-7; 14 bases match TRBD2. This clonotype was sampled from a man aged 60 to 75 with acute or convalescent COVID-19. Here the CDR3 DNA reads TGTGCCAGCAGTGGGGGGACTAGCGGGAGCATATCCTACGAGCAGTACTTC. Its translation is CASSGGTSGSISYEQYF.